The 26 T cell receptor beta chains presented below share a single source sample, sequenced in a study of CD8+CD57+ T cells in acquired aplastic anemia (dated by TCRdb to 2017 to 2018). Sequenced on an Illumina HiSeq 2000. Genomic DNA was used as template for profiling of TCR beta VDJ combinations and CDR3 sequences. The public sequencing data were trimmed at Q25 with fastp and processed into clonotypes with MiXCR by TCRdb, which kept only in-frame beta chains. Entries are consolidated by CDR3 protein sequence, retaining the most common genes and DNA. This sample gives about 170,000 distinct CDR3 sequences in total; under 75% of them show up just once. Together, the top ten hold 45% of the sample. Material: sorted CD4+, CD8+, or CD8+CD57+ T cells (not recorded which) from PBMCs. These receptors were taken from a human donor in good health.

The chain links TRBV2 to TRBJ2-7, with D perhaps assigned TRBD1 or TRBD2 (5 bases each). Germline V gene data show CDR1 as SNHLY and CDR2 as FYNNEI. The V end was cut by 4 bases, the J end by 2 bases, with 12 bases between. This CDR3 is 14 amino acids long. CDR3 sequence reads: CASSGGQGAYEQYF. The CDR3 DNA follows: TGTGCCAGCAGTGGCGGGCAGGGAGCCTACGAGCAGTACTTC.

This chain joins TRBV20-1 and TRBJ1-6; D is undetermined. Trimming took 6 bases from V and 0 from J, leaving 6 bases between them. The germline gives CDR1 DFQATT, CDR2 SNEGSKA (reference sequence). This CDR3 comprises 13 residues. CDR3 sequence reads: CSAWSSYNSPLHF. CDR3 bases: TGCAGTGCCTGGAGCTCCTATAATTCACCCCTCCACTTT.

The chain combines TRBV20-1 with TRBJ2-3, with 7 bases matching TRBD2. Trimming took 4 bases from V and 2 from J; bases not matched to a gene: 12. CDR3 size: 16 residues. Per the germline V gene, CDR1 is DFQATT and CDR2 is SNEGSKA (reference sequence). The CDR3 DNA reads as TGCAGTGCTAAAACTAGCGCCAGAGGAAACACAGATACGCAGTATTTT. Its translation is CSAKTSARGNTDTQYF.

The chain carries TRBV7-9 and TRBJ1-5; D call uncertain. The V gene lost 2 bases and the J gene lost 14 bases, with 16 bases spanning the gap. This CDR3 has 13 amino acids. Germline CDR1 reads SEHNR; CDR2 reads FQNEAQ (reference sequence). This CDR3 is CASSLSLADYEHF. CDR3 nucleotides: TGTGCCAGCAGCTTAAGCCTAGCGGACTACGAGCATTTT.

This sequence joins TRBV12-5 and TRBJ1-1, with D maybe TRBD1 (5 bases). Germline CDR1 is LGHNT and CDR2 is FRNRAP. Between the trimmed V and J ends, which lost 6 bases and 1 base, there was a span of 15 bases. The CDR3 loop spans 15 amino acids. CDR3 in amino acids: CASGPNGGTNTEAFF. Written as DNA, the CDR3 is TGTGCTAGTGGCCCCAATGGGGGGACGAACACTGAAGCTTTCTTT.

This clonotype was observed a few times. J is TRBJ1-2 and V is TRBV20-1; D not certain. The CDR3 spans 12 residues. Germline V lookup: CDR1 DFQATT, CDR2 SNEGSKA (reference sequence). CDR3: CSVGQPPGGYTF. The CDR3 nucleotides are TGCAGCGTTGGTCAGCCTCCAGGTGGCTACACCTTC.

Note on this clonotype: A much larger clonotype is one base distant, so this may be a read error. The V call is TRBV11-1, the J call TRBJ2-1; the match to TRBD2 covers 9 bases. There are 15 residues in the CDR3. The V gene's germline CDR1 is SGHAT and CDR2 FQDESV (reference sequence). CDR3 in amino acids: CASSPTSGPGDEQVF. The CDR3 nucleotides read TGTGCCAGCAGCCCAACTAGCGGGCCTGGGGATGAGCAGGTCTTC. The variable domain in full, completed from reference TRBV11-1 and TRBJ2-1, reads EAEVAQSPRYKITEKSQAVAFWCDPISGHATLYWYRQILGQGPELLVQFQDESVVDDSQLPKDRFSAERLKGVDSTLKIQPAELGDSAMYLCASSPTSGPGDEQVFGPGTRLTVL.

This clonotype was detected ten times or more. The CDR3 reads CASSIAGGGFLPYEQYF. The CDR3 region has the DNA TGTGCCAGTAGTATCGCGGGGGGGGGCTTTCTCCCCTACGAGCAGTACTTC. This rearrangement joins TRBV19 to TRBJ2-7, with 9 positions matching TRBD2. J lost 2 bases, V lost 3 bases, and 11 bases had no gene match. Germline CDR1 reads LNHDA; CDR2 reads SQIVND (reference sequence). The length of the CDR3 is 17 residues.

With respect to this clonotype: One junction end disagrees with the germline gene, perhaps due to a read error. CDR3 DNA sequence: TGTGCCATCAGCTTAGCGCACGGACAGGGCTACGAGCAGTACTTC. This encodes CAISLAHGQGYEQYF. The rearrangement uses TRBV7-2 and TRBJ2-7; 8 nucleotides match TRBD1. This CDR3 region has 15 residues. Per germline, CDR1 SGHTA and CDR2 FQGNSA.

This clonotype occurred a few times. V and J are TRBV2 and TRBJ2-7; TRBD1 matches at 9 bases. CDR3 length: 14 amino acids. Unmatched junction bases numbered 4, after V lost 7 bases and J lost 0 bases. The germline V gene encodes CDR1 SNHLY and CDR2 FYNNEI. CDR3 residues: CASTEDRGSYEQYF. The DNA of the CDR3 is TGTGCCAGCACTGAGGACAGGGGCTCCTACGAGCAGTACTTC.

This clonotype was recorded at least ten times. The chain links TRBV5-8 to TRBJ1-2, with no clear D. This CDR3 contains 13 residues. Germline V gives CDR1 SGHTS, CDR2 YDEGEE. With 2 bases removed from V and 4 bases from J, the gap between germline ends came to 9 bases. The CDR3 protein is CASSFKGFYGYTF. The CDR3 DNA reads TGTGCCAGCAGCTTTAAGGGTTTCTATGGCTACACCTTC.

There are many counts of this clonotype. The CDR3 here is CASSSGTVSPYF. In DNA, the CDR3 is TGTGCCAGCAGCTCCGGGACCGTATCTCCGTATTTT. The chain couples TRBV11-2 to TRBJ2-3; D might be TRBD1 or TRBD2, each matching 5 bases. The CDR3 is made up of 12 amino acids. Germline-derived CDR1 and CDR2 are SGHAT and FQNNGV. V lost 4 bases, J lost 14 bases, and 16 bases lay in between.

The rearrangement links TRBV5-1 to TRBJ2-3, with D unresolved. Germline CDR1 SGHRS, CDR2 YFSETQ. Trimming stripped 0 bases from V and 6 bases from J, with 14 bases between. This CDR3 spans 15 amino acids. CDR3 sequence: CASSLEGLEADTQYF. The CDR3 coding sequence is TGCGCCAGCAGCTTGGAAGGGCTAGAGGCCGATACGCAGTATTTT.

This clonotype occurred once. V is TRBV7-3 and J is TRBJ2-1; D remains unclear. The germline V gene has CDR1 SGHTA and CDR2 FQGTGA. V dropped 0 bases and J dropped 5 bases, with 8 bases sitting between them. The CDR3 loop spans 14 amino acids. This CDR3 is CASSLTYGDNEQFF. The CDR3 bases are TGTGCCAGCAGCTTAACGTATGGAGACAATGAGCAGTTCTTC.

Comment on this clonotype: Being one base from a much bigger clone, this may be a read error. This CDR3 is CASSQDRGKTDAFF. The CDR3 nucleotides are TGCGCCAGCAGCCAAGACAGGGGTAAGACTGACGCTTTCTTT. This chain connects TRBV4-1 to TRBJ1-1; weak D call: TRBD1 (6 bases). The CDR3 is made up of 14 amino acids. Germline loops: CDR1 MGHRA, CDR2 YSYEKL.

The chain recombines TRBV7-8 with TRBJ2-7; a possible D gene is TRBD2 (5 bases). There are 11 residues in the CDR3. Germline V CDR1 and CDR2: SGHVS, FQNEAQ. Trimming took off 5 bases at V and 9 bases at J, with 11 bases between the two ends. The CDR3 bases are TGTGCCAGCAGCGGGGAGTCGGGGCAGTACTTC. Protein: CASSGESGQYF. Full variable domain (remainder filled in from reference TRBV7-8 and TRBJ2-7): GAGVSQSPRYKVAKRGQDVALRCDPISGHVSLFWYQQALGQGPEFLTYFQNEAQLDKSGLPSDRFFAERPEGSVSTLKIQRTQQEDSAVYLCASSGESGQYFGPGTRLTVT.

This chain uses TRBV20-1 with TRBJ1-5, with D possibly TRBD1 on 6 matching bases. The V end lost 0 bases, the J end lost 2 bases, and 17 bases lay between the germline ends. Germline CDR1 is DFQATT and CDR2 is SNEGSKA (reference sequence). The CDR3 totals 17 residues. The CDR3 DNA reads TGCAGTGCTAGAGACGGGTACAGGGAGAGGGGCAATCAGCCCCAGCATTTT. It is translated as CSARDGYRERGNQPQHF.

The chain has TRBV7-9 and TRBJ1-5; D unresolved. Per germline, CDR1 SEHNR and CDR2 FQNEAQ (reference sequence). Trimming cost V 3 bases and J 0 bases, with 9 bases left between them. The CDR3 has 15 residues. Here the CDR3 reads CASSFDVNSNQPQHF. CDR3 DNA: TGTGCCAGCAGCTTCGATGTAAATAGCAATCAGCCCCAGCATTTT.

The sample holds a few counts of this clonotype. The chain employs TRBV29-1 and TRBJ2-3; D may be TRBD2 (5 bases). The germline V and J ends were trimmed by 7 bases and 13 bases, with 18 bases remaining between them. The germline V gene has CDR1 SQVTM and CDR2 ANQGSEA. This CDR3 has 11 amino acids. The CDR3 sequence: CSAKMEDREYF. The CDR3 DNA follows: TGCAGCGCCAAGATGGAGGACCGGGAGTATTTT.

V and J are TRBV6-2 or TRBV6-3 and TRBJ1-3; maybe TRBD1 (5 bases). Germline values: CDR1 MNHEY, CDR2 SVGEGT. There are 16 residues in the CDR3. V lost 0 bases, J lost 4 bases, and 13 bases lay in between. CDR3 in amino acids: CASSYSVRDLGNTIYF. The CDR3 DNA reads TGTGCCAGCAGTTACTCGGTCCGGGACTTAGGAAACACCATATATTTT.

This clonotype was detected many times. The V gene is TRBV7-2, the J gene TRBJ1-5; D ambiguous. This CDR3 has 16 amino acids. Trimming cost V 1 base and J 3 bases, with 13 bases left between them. Germline V gene sequence: CDR1 SGHTA, CDR2 FQGNSA. The CDR3 DNA sequence: TGTGCCAGCAGCTTAGTAGGCAGTCTGTACAATCAGCCCCAGCATTTT. This encodes CASSLVGSLYNQPQHF.

This clonotype was seen more than once but under ten times. The chain links TRBV20-1 to TRBJ1-4, with D hard to call. V was shortened by 3 bases and J by 8 bases, with 13 bases between the two germline ends. Germline V gene lookup returns CDR1 DFQATT and CDR2 SNEGSKA (reference sequence). The CDR3 is 13 residues long. The CDR3 sequence: CSARWQVAEKLFF. Written as DNA, the CDR3 is TGCAGTGCTAGGTGGCAGGTCGCCGAAAAACTGTTTTTT.

The chain employs TRBV7-2 and TRBJ2-3; D not resolved. With 5 bases removed from V and 7 bases from J, the gap between germline ends came to 7 bases. CDR1 is SGHTA and CDR2 is FQGNSA in the germline V gene. This CDR3 has 11 amino acids. The CDR3 nucleotides read TGTGCCAGCAGCCCCTTATATACGCAGTATTTT. Translation gives CASSPLYTQYF.

This clonotype was counted at least ten times. The chain joins TRBV29-1 to TRBJ1-1; the D gene is possibly TRBD1 (5 bases). The V end was cut by 7 bases, the J end by 1 base, with 10 bases between. The CDR3 runs to 12 residues. CDR1 is SQVTM and CDR2 is ANQGSEA in the germline V gene. Here the CDR3 reads CSGGNWNTEAFF. The CDR3 DNA follows: TGCAGCGGGGGGAATTGGAACACTGAAGCTTTCTTT.

Details on this clonotype: Given a much more abundant clone one base away, this may be a read error. This rearrangement joins TRBV7-2 to TRBJ2-1; D remains ambiguous. With 4 bases removed from V and 11 bases from J, the gap between germline ends came to 18 bases. The CDR3 spans 14 residues. Germline V CDR1 and CDR2: SGHTA, FQGNSA. The CDR3 spells CASSSLTLSNKQFF. The DNA for the CDR3 is TGTGCCAGCAGCTCCCTGACCCTTAGTAATAAGCAGTTCTTC.

This clonotype appeared many times. The V gene is TRBV20-1, the J gene TRBJ1-1; 8 bases line up with TRBD1. Per the germline V gene, CDR1 is DFQATT and CDR2 is SNEGSKA (reference sequence). The junction had 10 bases not matched to a gene; V was cut back by 6 bases and J by 1 base. The CDR3 runs 15 residues. CDR3 DNA sequence: TGCAGTGCCAGCGACTGGACAGGGAGGAACACTGAAGCTTTCTTT. Protein product: CSASDWTGRNTEAFF.